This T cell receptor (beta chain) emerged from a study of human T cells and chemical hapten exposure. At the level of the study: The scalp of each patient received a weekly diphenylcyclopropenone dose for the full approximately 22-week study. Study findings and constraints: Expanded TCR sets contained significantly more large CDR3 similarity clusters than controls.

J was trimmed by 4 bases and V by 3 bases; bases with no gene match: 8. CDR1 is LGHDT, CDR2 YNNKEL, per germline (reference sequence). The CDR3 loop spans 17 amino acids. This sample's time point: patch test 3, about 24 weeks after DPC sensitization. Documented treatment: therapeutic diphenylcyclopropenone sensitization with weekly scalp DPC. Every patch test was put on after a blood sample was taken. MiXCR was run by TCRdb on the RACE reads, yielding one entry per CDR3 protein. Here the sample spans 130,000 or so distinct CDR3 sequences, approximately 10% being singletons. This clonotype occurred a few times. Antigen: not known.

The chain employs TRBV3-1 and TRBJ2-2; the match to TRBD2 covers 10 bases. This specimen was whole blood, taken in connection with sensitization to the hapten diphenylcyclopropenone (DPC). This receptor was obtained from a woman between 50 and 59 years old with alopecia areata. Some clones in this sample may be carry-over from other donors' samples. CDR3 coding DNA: TGTGCCAGCAGCCAGGCTAGCGGGGGATCAGGCACCGGGGAGCTGTTTTTT. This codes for CASSQASGGSGTGELFF.